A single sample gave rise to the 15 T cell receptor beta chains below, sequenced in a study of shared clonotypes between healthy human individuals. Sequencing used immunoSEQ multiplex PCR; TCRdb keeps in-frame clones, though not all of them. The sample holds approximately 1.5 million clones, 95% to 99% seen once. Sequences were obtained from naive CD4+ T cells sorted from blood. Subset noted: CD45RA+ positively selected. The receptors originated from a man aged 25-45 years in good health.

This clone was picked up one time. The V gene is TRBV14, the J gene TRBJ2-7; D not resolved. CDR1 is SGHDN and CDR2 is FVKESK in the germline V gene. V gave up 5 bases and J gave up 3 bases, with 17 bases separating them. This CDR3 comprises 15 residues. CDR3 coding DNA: TGTGCCAGCAGCGCCCCTGGATTGGGATTCTACGAGCAGTACTTC. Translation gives CASSAPGLGFYEQYF.

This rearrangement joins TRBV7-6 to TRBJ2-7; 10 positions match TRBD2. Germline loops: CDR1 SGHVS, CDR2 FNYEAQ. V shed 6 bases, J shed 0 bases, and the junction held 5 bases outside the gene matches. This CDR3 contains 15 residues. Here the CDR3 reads CASRPTSGYSYEQYF. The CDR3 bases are TGTGCCAGCAGACCGACTAGCGGGTACTCCTACGAGCAGTACTTC.

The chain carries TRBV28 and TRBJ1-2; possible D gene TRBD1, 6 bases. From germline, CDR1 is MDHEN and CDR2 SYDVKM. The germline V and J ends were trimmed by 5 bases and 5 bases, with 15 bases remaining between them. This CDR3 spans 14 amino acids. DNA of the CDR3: TGTGCCAGCAGTGCAACAGGGATACTATATGGCTACACCTTC. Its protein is CASSATGILYGYTF.

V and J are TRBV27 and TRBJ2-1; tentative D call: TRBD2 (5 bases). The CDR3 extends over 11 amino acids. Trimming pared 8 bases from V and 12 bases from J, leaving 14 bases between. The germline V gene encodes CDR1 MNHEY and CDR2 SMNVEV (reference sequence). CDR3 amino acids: CASGSSFGQFF. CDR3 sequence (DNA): TGTGCCAGCGGTTCTAGCTTTGGGCAGTTCTTC.

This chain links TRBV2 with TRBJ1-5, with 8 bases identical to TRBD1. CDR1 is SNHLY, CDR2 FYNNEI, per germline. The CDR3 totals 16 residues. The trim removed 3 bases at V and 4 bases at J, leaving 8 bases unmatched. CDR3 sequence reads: CASSDMDRVPNQPQHF. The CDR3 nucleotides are TGTGCCAGCAGTGATATGGACAGGGTTCCTAATCAGCCCCAGCATTTT.

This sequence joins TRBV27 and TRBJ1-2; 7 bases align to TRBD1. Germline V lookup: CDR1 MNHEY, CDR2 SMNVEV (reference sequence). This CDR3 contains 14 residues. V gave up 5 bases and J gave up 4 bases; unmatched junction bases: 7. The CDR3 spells CASSPFRDSYGYTF. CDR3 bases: TGTGCCAGCAGTCCGTTCCGGGACAGCTATGGCTACACCTTC.

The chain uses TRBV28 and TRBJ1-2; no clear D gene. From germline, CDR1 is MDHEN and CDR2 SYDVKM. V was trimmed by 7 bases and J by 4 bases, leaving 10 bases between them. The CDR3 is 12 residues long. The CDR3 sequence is CASNRHSYGYTF. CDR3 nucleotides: TGTGCCAGCAACCGACACTCCTATGGCTACACCTTC.

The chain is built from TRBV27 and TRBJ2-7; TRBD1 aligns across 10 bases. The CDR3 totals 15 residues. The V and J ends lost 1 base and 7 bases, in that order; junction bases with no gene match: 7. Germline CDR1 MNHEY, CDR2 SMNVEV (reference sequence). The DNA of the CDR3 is TGTGCCAGCAGTTTATTTCCGGGACAGGGGATGGAGCAGTACTTC. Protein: CASSLFPGQGMEQYF.

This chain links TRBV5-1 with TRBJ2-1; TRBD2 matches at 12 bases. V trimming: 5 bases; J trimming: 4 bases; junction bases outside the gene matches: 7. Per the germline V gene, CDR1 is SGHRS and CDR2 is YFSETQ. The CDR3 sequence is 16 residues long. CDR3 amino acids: CASSWGLAGLYNEQFF. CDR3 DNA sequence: TGCGCCAGCAGTTGGGGACTAGCGGGTCTGTACAATGAGCAGTTCTTC.

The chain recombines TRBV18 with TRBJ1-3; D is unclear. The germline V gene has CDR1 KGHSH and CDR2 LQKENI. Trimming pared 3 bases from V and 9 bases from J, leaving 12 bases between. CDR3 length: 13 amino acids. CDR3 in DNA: TGTGCCAGCTCACCGGTCGAGGGAGCCACCATATATTTT. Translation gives CASSPVEGATIYF.

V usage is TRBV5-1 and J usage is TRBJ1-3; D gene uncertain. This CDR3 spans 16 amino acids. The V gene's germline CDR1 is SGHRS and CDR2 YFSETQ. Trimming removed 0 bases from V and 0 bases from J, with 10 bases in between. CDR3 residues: CASSLVATSSGNTIYF. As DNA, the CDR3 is TGCGCCAGCAGCTTGGTAGCGACCAGCTCTGGAAACACCATATATTTT.

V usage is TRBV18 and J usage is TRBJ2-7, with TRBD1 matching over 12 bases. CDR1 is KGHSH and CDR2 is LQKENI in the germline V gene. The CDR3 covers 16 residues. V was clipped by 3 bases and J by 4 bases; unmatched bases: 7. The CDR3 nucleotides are TGTGCCAGCTCACCTTGGGACAGGGGGCTTCAGTACGAGCAGTACTTC. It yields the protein CASSPWDRGLQYEQYF.

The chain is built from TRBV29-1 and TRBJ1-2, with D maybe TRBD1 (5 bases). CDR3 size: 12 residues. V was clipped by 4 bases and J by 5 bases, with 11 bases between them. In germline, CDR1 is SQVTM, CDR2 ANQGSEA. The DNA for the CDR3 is TGCAGCGTTGGGTTCAGGGATTATGGCTACACCTTC. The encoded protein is CSVGFRDYGYTF.

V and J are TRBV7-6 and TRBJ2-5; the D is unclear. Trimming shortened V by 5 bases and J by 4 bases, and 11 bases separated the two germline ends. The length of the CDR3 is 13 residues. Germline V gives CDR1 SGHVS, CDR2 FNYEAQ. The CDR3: CASSLGLGETQYF. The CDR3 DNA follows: TGTGCCAGCAGCCTTGGATTGGGAGAGACCCAGTACTTC.

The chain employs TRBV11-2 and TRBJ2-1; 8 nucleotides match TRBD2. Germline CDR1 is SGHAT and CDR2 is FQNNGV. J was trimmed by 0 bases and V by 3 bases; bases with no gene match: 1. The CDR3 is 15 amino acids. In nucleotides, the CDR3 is TGTGCCAGCAGCTTCCGGGGGGGCTCCTACAATGAGCAGTTCTTC. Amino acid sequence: CASSFRGGSYNEQFF.